This is a list of T cell receptor beta chains from one sample in a study of shared clonotypes between healthy human individuals. Libraries were prepared by immunoSEQ multiplex PCR; TCRdb keeps only in-frame clonotypes and omits some of them. The table records some 2.4 million clones, approximately 94% of them present only once. The sample taken for sequencing was naive CD4+ T cells from PBMCs. All receptors derive from a man aged 18 to 29 in good health. Some clones in this sample may be carry-over from other donors' samples. CDR3s include the opening cysteine and the closing phenylalanine or tryptophan. A D gene is named only where the DNA matches it firmly. Rows give clone size only sometimes, using once, few, many, or a class for an expanded clone.

v_call	clone_size	d_call	j_call	cdr3_length	cdr3_nt	cdr3_aa
TRBV6-1	.	TRBD1	TRBJ1-4	13	TGTGCCAGCAGTGAGGACAGGGCTGAAAAACTGTTTTTT	CASSEDRAEKLFF
TRBV7-2	.	.	TRBJ2-1	16	TGTGCCGGGGGGTTGGGAGGCGGAAGCTCCTACAATGAGCAGTTCTTC	CAGGLGGGSSYNEQFF
TRBV5-4	.	TRBD1	TRBJ2-1	18	TGTGCCAGCTCTAGGGGACAGGGGCCCTCGAAAACCTACAATGAGCAGTTCTTC	CASSRGQGPSKTYNEQFF
TRBV2	.	TRBD1	TRBJ1-1	14	TGTGCCAGCAGTGTCCGGGACAGGGTCGCTGAAGCTTTCTTT	CASSVRDRVAEAFF
TRBV5-1	.	.	TRBJ1-4	14	TGCGCCAGCAGCTTGCAGGGATCCGGAGAAAAACTGTTTTTT	CASSLQGSGEKLFF
TRBV6-1	.	.	TRBJ1-1	13	TGTGCCAGCAGCCGTCGACAGAACACTGAAGCTTTCTTT	CASSRRQNTEAFF
TRBV5-5	.	.	TRBJ2-2	14	TGTGCCAGCAGTTTCGCCGGGGGCACCGGGGAGCTGTTTTTT	CASSFAGGTGELFF
TRBV28	.	TRBD1	TRBJ2-7	14	TGTGCCAGCAGTTCCCCCCTCGGACAGGGGGCTTGGTACTTC	CASSSPLGQGAWYF
TRBV30	.	.	TRBJ1-3	14	TGTGCCTGGAGTGCCGTTATCTCTGGAAACACCATATATTTT	CAWSAVISGNTIYF
TRBV29-1	.	TRBD2	TRBJ2-1	15	TGCAGCGTCAGGGAACAGCGGGAGATCTACAATGAGCAGTTCTTC	CSVREQREIYNEQFF
TRBV5-4	.	.	TRBJ2-1	14	TGTGCCAGCAGCTTGGCCAGGGTTTCGGGGCGGCAGTTCTTC	CASSLARVSGRQFF
TRBV4-2	.	.	TRBJ1-5	16	TGTGCCAGCAGCCAAGGGGGGCAGGGGCGCGATCAGCCCCAGCATTTT	CASSQGGQGRDQPQHF
TRBV7-9	.	.	TRBJ1-5	11	TGTGCCAGCAGCGGGCGGGCGACCCAGCATTTT	CASSGRATQHF
TRBV11-2	.	TRBD2	TRBJ2-5	15	TGTGCCAGCAGCTCGGTCGGGGGGTTAGGAGAGACCCAGTACTTC	CASSSVGGLGETQYF
TRBV29-1	.	.	TRBJ2-3	13	TGCAGCGTTGAGATACAGGGCACAGATACGCAGTATTTT	CSVEIQGTDTQYF
TRBV30	few	.	TRBJ1-5	13	TGTGCCTGGAGTGTACTAGGAAGAGGGCCCCAGCATTTT	CAWSVLGRGPQHF
TRBV30	.	TRBD2	TRBJ2-5	17	TGTGCCTGGAGCCGCTTAAGACTAGCGGGAGTCGGTGAGACCCAGTACTTC	CAWSRLRLAGVGETQYF
TRBV5-1	.	TRBD1	TRBJ1-1	16	TGCGCCAGCAGCTTGCTGGGACAGGGAAGTAGGACTGAAGCTTTCTTT	CASSLLGQGSRTEAFF
TRBV7-2	.	TRBD2	TRBJ2-4	16	TGTGCCAGCAGCTTGGTAGGTGCGGGAGGGCCAGCCATTCAGTACTTC	CASSLVGAGGPAIQYF
TRBV6-1	.	.	TRBJ2-2	12	TGTGCCAGCAGTGAAGTTTGGGAGGAGCTGTTTTTT	CASSEVWEELFF
TRBV2	few	.	TRBJ2-2	13	TGTGCCAGCAGTCCGAGCTTGGCCGGGGAGCTGTTTTTT	CASSPSLAGELFF
TRBV10-2	.	.	TRBJ2-2	15	TGCGCCAGCAGGGGATTCGGGACTCCCGACCGGGAGCTGTTTTTT	CASRGFGTPDRELFF
TRBV5-1	once	.	TRBJ2-7	15	TGCGCCAGCAGCGGTTTCGGCGGAGGAAACTACGAGCAGTACTTC	CASSGFGGGNYEQYF
TRBV6-9	.	.	TRBJ2-1	12	TGTGCCAGCACTACCATCTACAATGAGCAGTTCTTC	CASTTIYNEQFF